Each of the 29 T cell receptor beta chains below was sequenced from the same sample in a study of cytomegalovirus exposure and HLA in healthy donors. The PCR employed 60 Vbeta primers together with 13 Jbeta primers. Here immunoSEQ multiplex PCR was the method, and the copy in TCRdb shows in-frame clones only, minus some. The table shows 150,000 to 200,000 clones, with around 81% occurring only once. The sequencing input was PBMCs. The receptor set was obtained from a woman in her thirties in good health and CMV-seronegative.

V is TRBV4-3 and J is TRBJ2-1; 9 nucleotides match TRBD2. J was trimmed by 6 bases and V by 1 base; bases with no gene match: 4. The CDR3 has 15 residues. Germline V gene lookup returns CDR1 LGHNA and CDR2 YSLEER. In nucleotides, the CDR3 is TGCGCCAGCAGCCAAGCGGGACTAGCCATCAATGAGCAGTTCTTC. As protein: CASSQAGLAINEQFF.

The chain has TRBV9 and TRBJ2-3; D not certain. V was clipped by 7 bases and J by 3 bases, with 9 bases between them. The CDR3 totals 12 residues. The germline V gene has CDR1 SGDLS and CDR2 YYNGEE. CDR3 bases: TGTGCCAGCTCTGCTGAGACAGATACGCAGTATTTT. Translation gives CASSAETDTQYF.

The genes are TRBV30 and TRBJ1-6, with D unclear. V was cut by 5 bases and J by 10 bases, with 18 bases left in between. The CDR3 totals 14 residues. Germline V gene lookup returns CDR1 GTSNPN and CDR2 SVGIG (reference sequence). The CDR3 sequence: CAWGRQVLQSPLHF. The CDR3 DNA reads TGTGCCTGGGGCCGGCAGGTGCTACAGTCACCCCTCCACTTT.

The rearrangement joins TRBV5-1 to TRBJ1-5; D is ambiguous. The V end lost 0 bases, the J end lost 3 bases, and 10 bases lay between the germline ends. This CDR3 is 15 amino acids long. Germline V gene sequence: CDR1 SGHRS, CDR2 YFSETQ. This chain's CDR3 is CASSLGQADNQPQHF. The CDR3 nucleotides read TGCGCCAGCAGCTTGGGGCAGGCTGACAATCAGCCCCAGCATTTT.

The chain has TRBV2 and TRBJ1-1; weak D call: TRBD1 (6 bases). The CDR3 loop spans 13 amino acids. CDR1 is SNHLY, CDR2 FYNNEI, per germline. The DNA of the CDR3 is TGTGCTACCGGGACAACACCAAACACTGAAGCTTTCTTT. Its translation is CATGTTPNTEAFF. The full variable domain, its missing parts supplied by reference TRBV2 and TRBJ1-1, is EPEVTQTPSHQVTQMGQEVILRCVPISNHLYFYWYRQILGQKVEFLVSFYNNEISEKSEIFDDQFSVERPDGSNFTLKIRSTKLEDSAMYFCATGTTPNTEAFFGQGTRLTVV.

This clone was picked up one time. The chain joins TRBV29-1 to TRBJ1-2; 7 bases match TRBD1. The CDR3 totals 14 residues. The germline V gene has CDR1 SQVTM and CDR2 ANQGSEA. Trimming at V came to 4 bases and at J to 0 bases, leaving 5 bases not matched to a gene. The chain's CDR3 is CSVAAGGANYGYTF. The DNA of the CDR3 is TGCAGCGTTGCCGCAGGGGGAGCTAACTATGGCTACACCTTC.

A remark on this clone: Distinct nucleotide sequences in the sample also encode this CDR3. The chain recombines TRBV25-1 with TRBJ2-3; 8 positions agree with TRBD2. The CDR3 has 15 residues. Germline-derived CDR1 and CDR2 are MGHDK and SYGVNS. J gave up 2 bases and V 2 bases, and 3 bases lay outside the gene matches. CDR3 in DNA: TGTGCCAGCAGTGAACTAGCGGGCTCCACAGATACGCAGTATTTT. As protein: CASSELAGSTDTQYF. Filled out from reference TRBV25-1 and TRBJ2-3, the complete variable domain reads EADIYQTPRYLVIGTGKKITLECSQTMGHDKMYWYQQDPGMELHLIHYSYGVNSTEKGDLSSESTVSRIRTEHFPLTLESARPSHTSQYLCASSELAGSTDTQYFGPGTRLTVL.

The chain combines TRBV27 with TRBJ2-5; D possibly corresponds to TRBD1 (5 bases). V lost 7 bases to trimming and J lost 1 base, with 13 bases between them. Germline V CDR1 and CDR2: MNHEY, SMNVEV (reference sequence). The CDR3 is 14 residues long. CDR3 sequence: CASKGRVGQETQYF. The CDR3 DNA reads as TGTGCCAGCAAAGGCAGGGTCGGCCAAGAGACCCAGTACTTC.

The chain links TRBV4-1 to TRBJ1-1; TRBD1 might be the D (5 bases). The CDR3 length is 18 residues. The germline CDR1 and CDR2 sequences are MGHRA and YSYEKL. Trimming shortened V by 1 base and J by 5 bases, and 23 bases separated the two germline ends. This CDR3 is CASSQGPGGYRRSTEAFF. The CDR3 DNA reads as TGCGCCAGCAGCCAAGGTCCGGGGGGTTACCGACGATCGACTGAAGCTTTCTTT.

The V call is TRBV21-1, the J call TRBJ1-5. TRBV21-1 is assigned pseudogene status. The CDR3 has 10 amino acids. The CDR3, as DNA: TGTGCCAGCCGGGGTCAGCCCCAGCATTTT. It encodes CASRGQPQHF.

The chain is built from TRBV10-1 and TRBJ2-1; 15 bases agree with TRBD2. The CDR3 has 15 residues. The germline gives CDR1 WNHNN, CDR2 SYGVQD (reference sequence). V dropped 5 bases and J dropped 8; count of bases not matched to a gene: 4. CDR3 sequence: CASSSGLAGGHEQFF. CDR3 bases: TGCGCCAGCAGTTCGGGACTAGCGGGGGGACATGAGCAGTTCTTC.

The V gene is TRBV11-2, the J gene TRBJ2-7, with D perhaps matching TRBD2 (6 bases). Germline CDR1 reads SGHAT; CDR2 reads FQNNGV. The CDR3 length is 15 residues. V lost 1 base to trimming and J lost 0 bases, with 10 bases between them. The CDR3 is CASSLGLDSSYEQYF. In DNA form, the CDR3 reads TGTGCCAGCAGCTTAGGACTAGACAGCTCCTACGAGCAGTACTTC.

This chain uses TRBV5-1 with TRBJ1-3; D is possibly TRBD1 (6 bases). V gave up 4 bases and J gave up 0 bases, with 8 bases separating them. The CDR3 totals 14 residues. The germline gives CDR1 SGHRS, CDR2 YFSETQ. The CDR3, as DNA: TGCGCCAGCAGCACAGGGAGCTCTGGAAACACCATATATTTT. Translated: CASSTGSSGNTIYF.

This clone has a handful of counts. The gene calls are TRBV7-3 and TRBJ1-1, with D uncertain. CDR1 and CDR2 from the germline V gene are SGHTA and FQGTGA. This CDR3 region has 14 residues. The germline V and J ends were trimmed by 3 bases and 1 base, with 9 bases remaining between them. The CDR3 here is CASSFSGGNTEAFF. CDR3 nucleotide sequence: TGTGCCAGCAGCTTCTCAGGAGGGAACACTGAAGCTTTCTTT.

This chain connects TRBV28 to TRBJ2-3; TRBD2 aligns across 9 bases. The ends lost 4 bases at V and 0 bases at J; junction bases unmatched: 5. Per the germline V gene, CDR1 is MDHEN and CDR2 is SYDVKM. This CDR3 comprises 16 residues. In DNA, the CDR3 is TGTGCCAGCAGTTCTATCGGACTAGCGAGCACAGATACGCAGTATTTT. Residues: CASSSIGLASTDTQYF.

The gene calls are TRBV5-1 and TRBJ2-7; D not resolved. The germline CDR1 and CDR2 sequences are SGHRS and YFSETQ. V lost 0 bases, J lost 7 bases, and 14 bases lay in between. The CDR3 is made up of 14 amino acids. The CDR3 protein is CASSLGIQVVEQYF. DNA of the CDR3: TGCGCCAGCAGCTTGGGGATCCAGGTGGTAGAGCAGTACTTC.

The V gene is TRBV9, the J gene TRBJ2-4; 7 bases are a match to TRBD1. The CDR3 covers 15 residues. Germline values: CDR1 SGDLS, CDR2 YYNGEE. V was pared by 2 bases and J by 7 bases, with 9 bases of the junction left unmatched. CDR3 nucleotides: TGTGCCAGCAGCGTCGGACAGGCGAGCGCGAACATTCAGTACTTC. It encodes CASSVGQASANIQYF. Full variable domain (missing parts from reference TRBV9 and TRBJ2-4): DSGVTQTPKHLITATGQRVTLRCSPRSGDLSVYWYQQSLDQGLQFLIQYYNGEERAKGNILERFSAQQFPDLHSELNLSSLELGDSALYFCASSVGQASANIQYFGAGTRLSVL.

As for this clone: Other nucleotide sequences in the sample specify the same CDR3. This rearrangement joins TRBV2 to TRBJ1-5; D remains ambiguous. Trimming removed 8 bases at V and 2 bases at J, with 7 bases between. CDR1 is SNHLY and CDR2 is FYNNEI in the germline V gene. CDR3 length equals 12 residues. The DNA for the CDR3 is TGTGCCAGCTCAGGTGGCAATCAGCCCCAGCATTTT. This translates into CASSGGNQPQHF.

The chain couples TRBV19 to TRBJ1-2; D is unclear. The CDR3 consists of 12 residues. Per the germline V gene, CDR1 is LNHDA and CDR2 is SQIVND (reference sequence). The V and J ends lost 7 bases and 3 bases respectively, with 9 bases between them. CDR3 nucleotide sequence: TGTGCCAGTACATCGGACTACTATGGCTACACCTTC. Protein: CASTSDYYGYTF.

V usage is TRBV28 and J usage is TRBJ1-4, with TRBD1 matching over 11 bases. Germline V gives CDR1 MDHEN, CDR2 SYDVKM. The CDR3 has 15 amino acids. Trimming cost V 2 bases and J 5 bases; bases outside gene matches: 1. CDR3 sequence reads: CASSLGTGGNEKLFF. As DNA, the CDR3 is TGTGCCAGCAGTTTAGGGACAGGGGGAAATGAAAAACTGTTTTTT.

V is TRBV29-1 and J is TRBJ1-1, with D tentatively TRBD1 (6 bases). V lost 4 bases, J lost 7 bases, and 16 bases lay in between. CDR3 size: 13 residues. Germline values: CDR1 SQVTM, CDR2 ANQGSEA. CDR3 nucleotides: TGCAGCGTTGCAATCGGGGGGCCCGATGAAGCTTTCTTT. Its protein product is CSVAIGGPDEAFF.

The rearrangement links TRBV7-6 to TRBJ2-3; D is perhaps TRBD2 (6 bases). The CDR3 runs to 14 residues. Germline loops: CDR1 SGHVS, CDR2 FNYEAQ. V lost 3 bases and J 2 bases, leaving 9 bases between the germline ends. CDR3 amino acids: CASSLAGNTDTQYF. In nucleotides, the CDR3 is TGTGCCAGCAGCTTGGCGGGGAACACAGATACGCAGTATTTT.

This chain links TRBV6-5 with TRBJ2-2; unclear D gene. The V gene lost 2 bases and the J gene lost 6 bases, with 4 bases spanning the gap. CDR1 is MNHEY and CDR2 is SVGAGI in the germline V gene. The CDR3 is 12 amino acids. CDR3 protein: CASSYQAGELFF. The CDR3 nucleotides are TGTGCCAGCAGTTACCAGGCCGGGGAGCTGTTTTTT.

The chain couples TRBV15 to TRBJ2-1; 11 bases line up with TRBD1. V lost 0 bases, J lost 0 bases, and 4 bases stayed unmatched. This CDR3 contains 18 residues. Germline V lookup: CDR1 LNHNV, CDR2 YYDKDF (reference sequence). The CDR3 DNA is TGTGCCACCAGCAGAGATAGGACAGGGGGCTACTCCTACAATGAGCAGTTCTTC. Translation gives CATSRDRTGGYSYNEQFF.

CDR3: CASSLGSLAGGGNEQFF. The CDR3 DNA reads as TGCGCCAGCAGCTTGGGGAGCCTAGCGGGGGGTGGAAATGAGCAGTTCTTC. V and J are TRBV5-1 and TRBJ2-1; 11 positions match TRBD2. CDR3 size: 17 residues. The V segment lost 0 bases and the J segment 7 bases; nucleotides outside the gene matches: 9. Germline-derived CDR1 and CDR2 are SGHRS and YFSETQ. The complete variable domain, with remaining parts taken from reference TRBV5-1 and TRBJ2-1, reads KAGVTQTPRYLIKTRGQQVTLSCSPISGHRSVSWYQQTPGQGLQFLFEYFSETQRNKGNFPGRFSGRQFSNSRSEMNVSTLELGDSALYLCASSLGSLAGGGNEQFFGPGTRLTVL.

As for this clone: Within the sample, other DNA sequences also encode this same CDR3. The genes are TRBV19 and TRBJ2-3; tentative D call: TRBD2 (7 bases). Germline loops: CDR1 LNHDA, CDR2 SQIVND (reference sequence). V was clipped by 3 bases and J by 1 base, with 8 bases between them. CDR3 size: 14 residues. CDR3 region: CASSIGGRTDTQYF. Here the CDR3 DNA reads TGTGCCAGTAGTATCGGGGGGCGCACAGATACGCAGTATTTT.

This chain joins TRBV18 and TRBJ1-5, with TRBD1 matching over 11 bases. This CDR3 is built from 16 residues. CDR1 and CDR2 from the germline V gene are KGHSH and LQKENI. Trimming cost V 3 bases and J 3 bases; bases outside gene matches: 4. The CDR3 DNA follows: TGTGCCAGCTCACCCGGGACAGGGGGGAACAATCAGCCCCAGCATTTT. It yields the protein CASSPGTGGNNQPQHF.

V usage is TRBV19 and J usage is TRBJ1-2; 7 bases fit TRBD1. After removal of 2 bases from V and 7 bases from J, the junction contained 7 bases not matched to a gene. This CDR3 is 14 amino acids long. Germline V CDR1 and CDR2: LNHDA, SQIVND (reference sequence). The DNA of the CDR3 is TGTGCCAGTAGTATAACAGGGGAACTCTCTGGCTACACCTTC. Its protein product is CASSITGELSGYTF. Full variable domain (missing parts from reference TRBV19 and TRBJ1-2): DGGITQSPKYLFRKEGQNVTLSCEQNLNHDAMYWYRQDPGQGLRLIYYSQIVNDFQKGDIAEGYSVSREKKESFPLTVTSAQKNPTAFYLCASSITGELSGYTFGSGTRLTVV.

This chain uses TRBV7-9 with TRBJ1-3, with a tentative D call TRBD1 (5 bases). The V and J ends lost 5 bases and 2 bases respectively, with 10 bases between them. From germline, CDR1 is SEHNR and CDR2 FQNEAQ (reference sequence). This CDR3 is 14 amino acids long. The CDR3 protein is CASSIQEPGNTIYF. CDR3 DNA: TGTGCCAGCAGCATACAGGAGCCTGGAAACACCATATATTTT.